The clone carrying this TCR beta chain was recorded a few times. What it recognizes is unknown. A sample-barcoded 5' primer and a J-beta primer mix were used in a second PCR of about 7 to 12 cycles. Each TCR beta cDNA got a 12-nucleotide random molecular identifier. Each CDR3 protein gets one entry after TCRdb re-called the 5' RACE reads with MiXCR. The sample shows roughly 1.5 million distinct CDR3 sequences, roughly two fifths of them seen only once. This entry comes from a study of blood T cells in healthy people across ages. Study results and limitations: Per million T cells, the diversity of TCR beta decreased roughly linearly as age advanced. It was the long-lived donors that had more naive CD4+ cells and higher diversity than aged donors.

This CDR3 contains 14 residues. Germline values: CDR1 DFQATT, CDR2 SNEGSKA (reference sequence). J gave up 7 bases and V 0 bases, and 9 bases lay outside the gene matches. The sample, approximately 10 milliliters of peripheral blood, was drawn from each donor. The chain uses TRBV20-1 and TRBJ2-7; 7 bases align to TRBD1. What was sequenced was blood. The origin of this receptor is a woman between 18 and 30 years old in good health. The CDR3 nucleotides are TGCAGTGCTAGAGATTACAGGGGAAGTGATGAGCAGTACTTC. It yields the protein CSARDYRGSDEQYF.